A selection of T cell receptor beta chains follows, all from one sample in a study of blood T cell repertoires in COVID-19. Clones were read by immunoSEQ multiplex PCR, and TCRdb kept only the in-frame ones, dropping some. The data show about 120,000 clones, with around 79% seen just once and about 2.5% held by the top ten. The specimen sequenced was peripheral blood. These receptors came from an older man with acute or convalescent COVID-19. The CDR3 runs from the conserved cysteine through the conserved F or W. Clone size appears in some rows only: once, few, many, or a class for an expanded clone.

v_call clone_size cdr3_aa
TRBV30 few CAWSGTGQSEAFF
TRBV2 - CASNGGNYEQYF
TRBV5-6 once CASTERRVIANTGELFF
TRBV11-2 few CASSLDPGQNYEQYF
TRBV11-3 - CASSFSGEGNTIYF
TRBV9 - CASSVVGRNYGYTF
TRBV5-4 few CASSPPGQGYGYTF
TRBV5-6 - CASSAGRTQYF
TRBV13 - CASSLGGARNIQYF
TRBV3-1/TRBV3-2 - CASSLGTSGGTDTQYF
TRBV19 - CASSKPGQGANEQFF
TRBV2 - CASSAALAGETQYF
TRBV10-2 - CASTPQTFNYGYTF
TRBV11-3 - CASSLGQGSNQPQHF
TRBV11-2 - CASSLAVGSGYTF
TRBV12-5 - CASGLGGVSTEAFF
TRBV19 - CASSLQNDGYTF
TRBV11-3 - CASSLGGARADTQYF
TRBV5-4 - CASSSRNRAMWGYTF
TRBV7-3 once CASSSNLAGPGDTQYF
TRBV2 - CASSAEGVGDTQYF
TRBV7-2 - CASSLGQNNSPLHF
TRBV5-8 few CASSPVGLGYGYTF
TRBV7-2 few CASSSDRGPYGYTF
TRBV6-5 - CASIQVHNYGYTF
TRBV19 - CASRQQGRTDTQYF
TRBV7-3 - CASSSGRGDFDEQYF
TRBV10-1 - CASRGQTNTEAFF
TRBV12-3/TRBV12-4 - CASSSTRNTQYF
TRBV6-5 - CASRLTGGGNQPQHF
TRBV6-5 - CASASLLGYTF
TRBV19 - CASSRTVLDYGYTF
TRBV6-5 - CASRPRAGAGYGYTF
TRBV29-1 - CSVGQESGANVLTF
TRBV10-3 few CAISLGTAFSTDTQYF
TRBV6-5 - CASSPLQVYTEAFF
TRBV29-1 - CSGTANTGELFF
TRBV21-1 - CASSKVGDRGDPYQETQYF
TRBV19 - CASSRQATSYGYTF
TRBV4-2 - CASSQEIAGGDKQYF
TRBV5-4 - CASSLGLPRGGSGNTIYF
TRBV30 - CAWSPSTGNYGYTF
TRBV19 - CASSSRTRYNEQFF
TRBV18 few CASSPSMGNTIYF
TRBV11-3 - CASSLRGTGGNEQFF
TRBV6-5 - CASSYGSRGFADTQYF
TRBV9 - CASSVVHSGANVLTF
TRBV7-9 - CASSYESGYTF
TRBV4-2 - CASSQDEASNQPQHF
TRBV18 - CASSPSGGETQYF
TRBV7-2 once CASSRDSGGGGNTQYF
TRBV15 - CATSRDGGNQPQHF
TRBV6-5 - CASSSDRASNQPQHF
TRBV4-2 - CASSPQGAGDQPQHF
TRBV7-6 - CASSLIQGAGGNTIYF